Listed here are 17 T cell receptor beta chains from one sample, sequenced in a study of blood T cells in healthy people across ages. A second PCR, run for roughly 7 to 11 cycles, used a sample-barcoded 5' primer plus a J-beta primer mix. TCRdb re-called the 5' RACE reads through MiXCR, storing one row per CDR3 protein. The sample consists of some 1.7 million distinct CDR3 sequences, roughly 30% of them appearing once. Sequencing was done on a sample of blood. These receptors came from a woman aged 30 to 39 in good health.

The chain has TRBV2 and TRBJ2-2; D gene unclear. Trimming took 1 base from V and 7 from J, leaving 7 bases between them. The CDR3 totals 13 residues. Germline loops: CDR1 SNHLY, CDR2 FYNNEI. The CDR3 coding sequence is TGTGCCAGCAGTGAAGAAAGGAGCGGGGAGCTGTTTTTT. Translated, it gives CASSEERSGELFF.

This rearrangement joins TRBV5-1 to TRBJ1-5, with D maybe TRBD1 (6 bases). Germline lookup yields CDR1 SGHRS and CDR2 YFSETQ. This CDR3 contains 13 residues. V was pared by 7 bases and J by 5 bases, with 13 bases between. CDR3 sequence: CASRQGPDQPQHF. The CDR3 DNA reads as TGCGCCAGCCGGCAGGGGCCTGATCAGCCCCAGCATTTT.

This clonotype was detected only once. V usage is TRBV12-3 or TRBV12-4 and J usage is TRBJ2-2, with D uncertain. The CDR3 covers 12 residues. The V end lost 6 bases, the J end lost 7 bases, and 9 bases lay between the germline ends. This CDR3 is CASSSSIGELFF. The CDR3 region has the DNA TGTGCCAGCAGCAGTTCCATCGGGGAGCTGTTTTTT.

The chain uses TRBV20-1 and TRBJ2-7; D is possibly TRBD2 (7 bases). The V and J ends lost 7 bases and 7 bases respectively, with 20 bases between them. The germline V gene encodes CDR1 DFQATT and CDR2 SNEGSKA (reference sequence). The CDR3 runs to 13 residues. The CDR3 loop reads CSVSRGRASEQYF. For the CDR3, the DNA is TGCAGTGTTAGTAGGGGGAGGGCCTCTGAGCAGTACTTC.

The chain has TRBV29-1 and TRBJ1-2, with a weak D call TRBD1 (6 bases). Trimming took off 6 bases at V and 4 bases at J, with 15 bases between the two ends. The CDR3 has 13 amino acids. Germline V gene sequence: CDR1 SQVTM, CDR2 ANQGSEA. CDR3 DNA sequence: TGCAGCGTACCTCGTGGAGGGGGCTATGGCTACACCTTC. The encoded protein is CSVPRGGGYGYTF.

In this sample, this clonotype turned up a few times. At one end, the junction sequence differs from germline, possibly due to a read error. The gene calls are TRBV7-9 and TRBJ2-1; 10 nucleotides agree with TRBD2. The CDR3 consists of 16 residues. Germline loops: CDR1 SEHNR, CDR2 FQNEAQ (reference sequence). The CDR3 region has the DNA TGTGCCGGCAGCGTAGGGTCACTAGCGGGACAGAATGAGCAGTTCTTC. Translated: CAGSVGSLAGQNEQFF.

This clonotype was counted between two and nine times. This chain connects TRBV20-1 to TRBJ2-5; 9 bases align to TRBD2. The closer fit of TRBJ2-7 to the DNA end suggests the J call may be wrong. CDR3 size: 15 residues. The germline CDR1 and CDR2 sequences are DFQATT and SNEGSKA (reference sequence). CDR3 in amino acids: CSAIGLAIGGLEQYF. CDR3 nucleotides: TGCAGTGCTATCGGACTAGCGATTGGGGGCCTCGAGCAGTACTTC.

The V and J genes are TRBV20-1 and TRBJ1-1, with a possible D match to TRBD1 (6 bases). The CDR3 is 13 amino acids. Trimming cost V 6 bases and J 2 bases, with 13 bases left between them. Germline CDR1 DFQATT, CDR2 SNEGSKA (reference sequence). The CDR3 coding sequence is TGCAGTGCCTTAGGACAGCCCAACACTGAAGCTTTCTTT. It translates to CSALGQPNTEAFF.

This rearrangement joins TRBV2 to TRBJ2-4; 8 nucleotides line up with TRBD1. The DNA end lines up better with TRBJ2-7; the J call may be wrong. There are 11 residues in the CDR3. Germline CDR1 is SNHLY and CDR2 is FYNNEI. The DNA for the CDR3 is TGTGCCGGACAGGGAGTCTACGAGCAGTACTTC. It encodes CAGQGVYEQYF.

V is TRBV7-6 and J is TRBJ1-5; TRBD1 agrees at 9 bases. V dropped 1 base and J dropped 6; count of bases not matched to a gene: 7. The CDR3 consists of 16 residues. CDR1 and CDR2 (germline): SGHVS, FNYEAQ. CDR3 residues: CASSLGTGGTGQPQHF. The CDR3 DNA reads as TGTGCCAGCAGCTTAGGAACAGGGGGCACCGGTCAGCCCCAGCATTTT.

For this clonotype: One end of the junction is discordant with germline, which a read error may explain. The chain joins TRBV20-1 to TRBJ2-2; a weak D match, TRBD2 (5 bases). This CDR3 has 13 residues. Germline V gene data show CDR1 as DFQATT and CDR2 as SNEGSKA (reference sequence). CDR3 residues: CSARLALTGERFF. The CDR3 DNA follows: TGCAGTGCTAGGCTAGCTCTTACCGGGGAGCGGTTTTTT.

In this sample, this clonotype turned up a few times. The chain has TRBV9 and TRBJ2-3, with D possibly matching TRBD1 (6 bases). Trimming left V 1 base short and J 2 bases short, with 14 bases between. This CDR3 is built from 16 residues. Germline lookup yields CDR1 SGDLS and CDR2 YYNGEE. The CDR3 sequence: CASSVQGPTHTDTQYF. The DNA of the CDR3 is TGTGCCAGCAGCGTACAGGGGCCTACACACACAGATACGCAGTATTTT.

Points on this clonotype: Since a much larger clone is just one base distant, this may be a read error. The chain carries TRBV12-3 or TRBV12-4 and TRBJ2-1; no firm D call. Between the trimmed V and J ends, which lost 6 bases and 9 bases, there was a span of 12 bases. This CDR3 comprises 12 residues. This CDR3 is CASSPFWGEQFF. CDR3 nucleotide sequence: TGTGCCAGCAGCCCCTTTTGGGGTGAGCAGTTCTTC.

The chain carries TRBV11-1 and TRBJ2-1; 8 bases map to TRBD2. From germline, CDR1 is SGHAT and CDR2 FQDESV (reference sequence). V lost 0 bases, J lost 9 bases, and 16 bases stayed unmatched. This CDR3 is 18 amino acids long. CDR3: CASSLASPFSSGYGEQFF. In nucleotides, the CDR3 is TGTGCCAGCAGCTTAGCAAGCCCTTTCTCTAGCGGGTATGGTGAGCAGTTCTTC.

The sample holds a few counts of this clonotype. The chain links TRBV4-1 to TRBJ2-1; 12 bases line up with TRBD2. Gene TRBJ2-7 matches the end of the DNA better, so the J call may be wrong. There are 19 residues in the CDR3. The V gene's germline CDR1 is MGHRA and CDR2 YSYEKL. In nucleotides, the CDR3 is TGCGCCAGCAGCCGGAGGGCTAGCGGGGGGGTGACCTCCTACAATGAGCAGTACTTC. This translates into CASSRRASGGVTSYNEQYF.

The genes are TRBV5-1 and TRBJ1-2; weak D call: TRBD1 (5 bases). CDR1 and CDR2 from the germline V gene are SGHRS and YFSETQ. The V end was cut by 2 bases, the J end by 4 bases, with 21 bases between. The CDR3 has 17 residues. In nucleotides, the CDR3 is TGCGCCAGCAGCTTTGGTGGCGGACAATCGGAAAGCTATGGCTACACCTTC. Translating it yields CASSFGGGQSESYGYTF.

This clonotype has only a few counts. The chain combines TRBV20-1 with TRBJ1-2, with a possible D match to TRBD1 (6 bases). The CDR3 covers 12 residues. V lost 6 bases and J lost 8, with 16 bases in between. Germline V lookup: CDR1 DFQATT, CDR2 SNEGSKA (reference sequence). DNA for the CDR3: TGCAGTGCGGATGACAGGATTATAGGCTACACCTTC. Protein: CSADDRIIGYTF.